This entry describes one TCR beta chain. What it binds is not known. The sample belongs to a study of CD8+ T cells in alopecia areata. About the research overall: Twice a day, 5 to 10 mg of oral tofacitinib was administered to treated patients.

V lost 2 bases to trimming and J lost 5 bases, with 12 bases between them. Germline V lookup: CDR1 SGHTA, CDR2 FQGNSA. CDR3 length: 15 amino acids. Extracted RNA was reverse transcribed into cDNA, the sequencing template. Produced via immunoSEQ multiplex PCR; TCRdb's table is partial and in-frame only. Among fewer than 250,000 clones listed, roughly 60% were seen once. Sample treatment: oral pan-JAK inhibitor, 5-10 mg twice daily. Findings of the study overall: Having one nonresponder leaves uncertain how baseline CD8+ expansion relates to response.

The receptor was derived from a human donor with alopecia areata. This specimen consisted of CD4+ T cells sorted from blood, obtained at week 24, from a patient treated with tofacitinib. The rearrangement uses TRBV7-2 and TRBJ2-2; the D call may be TRBD1 or TRBD2 (7 bases each). This chain's CDR3 is CASSLRQGGTGELFF. CDR3 in DNA: TGTGCCAGCAGCTTAAGGCAGGGGGGGACCGGGGAGCTGTTTTTT.